This TCR beta chain originates from a study of T cell changes during pregnancy in multiple sclerosis. CDR1 is SQVTM, CDR2 ANQGSEA, per germline. V shed 8 bases and J 4 bases; nucleotides not matched to a gene: 7. This CDR3 is 12 amino acids long. Clones were read by immunoSEQ multiplex PCR, and TCRdb kept only the in-frame ones, dropping some. The sample consists of 13,000 to 15,000 clones, just over 90% of them appearing once. The TCR originated in a female donor in good health, enrolled as a control in a pregnancy study. The material sequenced was peripheral blood, taken in the second trimester of pregnancy. The rearrangement uses TRBV29-1 and TRBJ2-5; 7 nucleotides match TRBD1. Here the CDR3 reads CSFTTGPETQYF. CDR3 nucleotides: TGCAGCTTCACGACAGGGCCAGAGACCCAGTACTTC.